This T cell receptor (beta chain) was retrieved from a study of blood T cells in healthy people across ages. Background on the study: Per two T cells, about one barcoded beta molecule was captured through template switching.

The CDR3 length is 14 residues. CDR1 and CDR2 (germline): MNHNY, SVGAGI (reference sequence). About this clonotype itself: The antigen is not known.

Each of the donors had 8 to 10 milliliters of peripheral blood drawn into EDTA-treated Vacutainer tubes. The authors isolated at least 6 million PBMCs per sample. Broader study findings: Diversity figures derived from one million T cells were judged to underestimate the true value.

A second PCR of 7 to 11 cycles used a sample-barcoded 5' primer and a J-beta primer mix. MiXCR, applied by TCRdb to the 5' RACE reads, yields one record per CDR3 protein. The sample lists 890,000 or so distinct CDR3 sequences, under 80% occurring once. Sequencing was done on a sample of blood. This TCR was sampled from a man aged 25-40 years in good health. V is TRBV6-6 and J is TRBJ2-4; possible D gene TRBD1, 5 bases. Gene TRBJ2-5 matches the end of the DNA better, so the J call may be wrong. The CDR3 region is CASSGHARGETQYF. In nucleotides, the CDR3 is TGTGCCAGCAGCGGACACGCCCGAGGAGAGACCCAGTACTTC.